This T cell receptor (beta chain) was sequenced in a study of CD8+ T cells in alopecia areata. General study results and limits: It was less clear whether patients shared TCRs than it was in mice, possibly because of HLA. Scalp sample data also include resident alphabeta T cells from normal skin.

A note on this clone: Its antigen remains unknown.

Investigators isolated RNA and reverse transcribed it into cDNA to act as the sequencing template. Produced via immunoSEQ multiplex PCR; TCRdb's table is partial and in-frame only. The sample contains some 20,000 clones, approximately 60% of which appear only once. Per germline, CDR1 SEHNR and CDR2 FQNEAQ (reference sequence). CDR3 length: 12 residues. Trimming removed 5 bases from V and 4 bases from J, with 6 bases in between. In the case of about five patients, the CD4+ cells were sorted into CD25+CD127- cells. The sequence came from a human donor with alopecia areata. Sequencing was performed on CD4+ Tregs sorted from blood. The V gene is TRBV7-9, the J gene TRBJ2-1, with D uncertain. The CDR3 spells CASSPFYNEQFF. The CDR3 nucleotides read TGTGCCAGCAGCCCCTTTTACAATGAGCAGTTCTTC.